Each of the 17 T cell receptor beta chains below was sequenced from the same sample in a study of T-cell reconstitution after alpha-beta-depleted transplantation in children. Findings of the study overall: Newly produced T cells mostly provided counts and TCRbeta diversity after one year, as hyperexpanded clones declined.

Their antigen targets remain unknown. The TCRbeta library incorporated unique molecular identifiers. A single record per CDR3 protein comes from TCRdb applying MiXCR to the PCR reads. Among about 300,000 distinct CDR3 sequences listed, around 7.1% were seen once. Sequenced here: peripheral blood, sampled 360 days after TCRalphabeta/CD19-depleted stem cell transplant. These receptors were collected from a female patient between 2 and 15 years old who had a stem cell transplant for Fanconi anemia, so the T cells may come from the graft donor.

This clonotype has at least ten counts. The chain joins TRBV28 to TRBJ2-7; 8 nucleotides align to TRBD1. The CDR3 loop spans 13 amino acids. J lost 6 bases, V lost 5 bases, and 6 bases had no gene match. Per the germline V gene, CDR1 is MDHEN and CDR2 is SYDVKM. Here the CDR3 DNA reads TGTGCCAGCAGTCCGACAGGGGTTCGCGAGCAGTACTTC. Its translation: CASSPTGVREQYF.

The chain uses TRBV6-5 and TRBJ1-2; no firm D call. Per germline, CDR1 MNHEY and CDR2 SVGAGI. The length of the CDR3 is 13 residues. Trimming stripped 4 bases from V and 7 bases from J, with 13 bases between. DNA for the CDR3: TGTGCCAGCAGTTTCATTCCGTTAGGTGGCTACACCTTC. Amino acid sequence: CASSFIPLGGYTF.

This clonotype was counted only a few times. The chain recombines TRBV6-2 or TRBV6-3 with TRBJ2-6; no firm D call. The CDR3 runs to 17 residues. CDR1 and CDR2 (germline): MNHEY, SVGEGT. The V end was cut by 5 bases, the J end by 0 bases, with 14 bases between. This chain's CDR3 is CASSASLGPSGANVLTF. CDR3 DNA sequence: TGTGCCAGCAGTGCCTCCCTCGGGCCCTCTGGGGCCAACGTCCTGACTTTC.

This chain connects TRBV27 to TRBJ1-5, with D tentatively TRBD1 (6 bases). This CDR3 region has 17 residues. Trimming removed 3 bases at V and 2 bases at J, with 17 bases between. Germline CDR1 MNHEY, CDR2 SMNVEV (reference sequence). CDR3 nucleotide sequence: TGTGCCAGCAGTTTCGGGGACGGGAAGGGGGGCAATCAGCCCCAGCATTTT. Translated: CASSFGDGKGGNQPQHF.

The chain carries TRBV6-1 and TRBJ1-5; TRBD1 is a possible D gene (5 bases). The CDR3 is 14 residues long. Germline CDR1 is MNHNS and CDR2 is SASEGT. V lost 6 bases, J lost 7 bases, and 16 bases lay in between. The CDR3 sequence: CASSRIPDRQPQHF. DNA for the CDR3: TGTGCCAGCAGCAGGATTCCCGACAGACAGCCCCAGCATTTT.

This clonotype has only a few counts. The gene calls are TRBV6-5 and TRBJ1-2; 7 positions match TRBD1. The CDR3 is made up of 13 amino acids. Germline V gives CDR1 MNHEY, CDR2 SVGAGI. The V and J ends lost 4 bases and 6 bases, in that order; junction bases with no gene match: 5. The CDR3 DNA reads as TGTGCCAGCAGTTCGACAGGGCTCGATGGCTACACCTTC. Amino acids: CASSSTGLDGYTF.

This clonotype was seen ten or more times. The chain links TRBV29-1 to TRBJ2-5, with a weak D call TRBD1 (5 bases). This CDR3 is built from 15 residues. CDR1 and CDR2 (germline): SQVTM, ANQGSEA. Deletions cut 5 bases from V and 4 bases from J, with 20 bases between. The CDR3 region has the DNA TGCAGCGTTCCACCCTACCAGGGTAATGGAGAGACCCAGTACTTC. This codes for CSVPPYQGNGETQYF.

This clonotype was observed at least ten times. This chain uses TRBV3-1 with TRBJ1-4, with TRBD1 as a possible D gene (6 bases). This CDR3 comprises 15 residues. Trimming removed 0 bases at V and 5 bases at J, with 10 bases between. Per germline, CDR1 LGHDT and CDR2 YNNKEL (reference sequence). In DNA form, the CDR3 reads TGTGCCAGCAGCCAAGAGGGGGGGCCGAATGAAAAACTGTTTTTT. Its protein is CASSQEGGPNEKLFF.

The chain uses TRBV3-1 and TRBJ2-7; the match to TRBD2 covers 7 bases. The germline V gene encodes CDR1 LGHDT and CDR2 YNNKEL (reference sequence). The CDR3 consists of 13 residues. Losses at the gene ends were 6 bases for V and 5 bases for J; bases not matched to a gene: 7. In DNA, the CDR3 is TGTGCCAGCAGGGAAGCGGGATACGACGAGCAGTACTTC. Its translation: CASREAGYDEQYF.

This clonotype was detected only a few times. J is TRBJ1-1 and V is TRBV28; maybe TRBD1 (5 bases). CDR1 is MDHEN, CDR2 SYDVKM, per germline. Trimming cost V 2 bases and J 7 bases, with 8 bases left between them. This CDR3 comprises 12 residues. The CDR3 DNA reads TGTGCCAGCAGTTTACTCAGGGTTGAAGCTTTCTTT. It specifies CASSLLRVEAFF.

Concerning this clonotype itself: An end of the junction does not agree with germline; a read error may underlie this. V is TRBV6-2 or TRBV6-3 and J is TRBJ2-2, with TRBD1 matching over 10 bases. The CDR3 loop spans 17 amino acids. Looked up from germline, CDR1 is MNHEY and CDR2 is SVGEGT. The CDR3 DNA sequence: TGTGCCACCAGTTACCTGAAGGGACAGGGGCTTTACGGGGAGCTGTTTTTT. Translated: CATSYLKGQGLYGELFF.

This clonotype has more than one count but fewer than ten. The genes are TRBV14 and TRBJ1-4; D remains unclear. Trimming pared 1 base from V and 4 bases from J, leaving 13 bases between. The CDR3 has 16 amino acids. Germline V gene sequence: CDR1 SGHDN, CDR2 FVKESK. CDR3 region: CASSQGYGMINEKLFF. DNA for the CDR3: TGTGCCAGCAGCCAAGGATACGGGATGATTAATGAAAAACTGTTTTTT. Together with reference TRBV14 and TRBJ1-4, the CDR3 gives the full variable domain: EAGVTQFPSHSVIEKGQTVTLRCDPISGHDNLYWYRRVMGKEIKFLLHFVKESKQDESGMPNNRFLAERTGGTYSTLKVQPAELEDSGVYFCASSQGYGMINEKLFFGSGTQLSVL.

This clonotype was seen at least ten times. One junction end does not reproduce the germline sequence, and a read error may be involved. This chain links TRBV7-6 with TRBJ2-5; a weak D match, TRBD1 (5 bases). CDR1 and CDR2 (germline): SGHVS, FNYEAQ. CDR3 length: 14 amino acids. The CDR3 here is CASNLQDFQETQYF. DNA for the CDR3: TGTGCCAGCAACTTACAGGATTTCCAAGAGACCCAGTACTTC.

The chain joins TRBV5-6 to TRBJ2-2; the D call may be TRBD1 or TRBD2 (5 bases each). The germline V gene encodes CDR1 SGHDT and CDR2 YYEEEE. Deletions cut 3 bases from V and 4 bases from J, with 10 bases between. This CDR3 comprises 14 residues. The CDR3 DNA reads as TGTGCCAGCAGCTCCGGGACCTCCACCGGGGAGCTGTTTTTT. This encodes CASSSGTSTGELFF.

V usage is TRBV4-2 and J usage is TRBJ1-1; 7 bases align to TRBD1. Germline loops: CDR1 LGHNA, CDR2 YNFKEQ. The V segment lost 1 base and the J segment 4 bases; nucleotides outside the gene matches: 9. The length of the CDR3 is 16 residues. The CDR3 loop is CASSQVHRGGSTEAFF. The CDR3 region has the DNA TGTGCCAGCAGCCAAGTCCACAGGGGAGGGTCCACTGAAGCTTTCTTT.

About this clonotype: At one boundary the junction diverges from the germline segment, which might be a read error. The gene calls are TRBV2 and TRBJ1-4; the match to TRBD1 covers 9 bases. Germline assignment: CDR1 SNHLY and CDR2 FYNNEI. This CDR3 comprises 14 residues. CDR3 region: CASRRTGEEEKLFF. CDR3 DNA: TGCGCCAGCAGGCGGACAGGGGAGGAGGAAAAACTGTTTTTT.

Ten or more counts support this clonotype. The chain couples TRBV28 to TRBJ1-4, with D perhaps TRBD1 (6 bases). V lost 2 bases and J 8 bases, leaving 12 bases between the germline ends. The CDR3 loop spans 14 amino acids. Germline V lookup: CDR1 MDHEN, CDR2 SYDVKM. CDR3 DNA: TGTGCCAGCAGTTTACAGGGGACAAGGGAAAAACTGTTTTTT. Protein sequence: CASSLQGTREKLFF.